This TCR beta chain was captured by sequencing in a study of regulatory T cells in long-lasting Graves disease. V was clipped by 6 bases and J by 2 bases, with 22 bases between them. Per germline, CDR1 DFQATT and CDR2 SNEGSKA (reference sequence). This CDR3 region has 17 residues. Sample time point: newly diagnosed GD, antithyroid drugs for less than 3 months. Following extraction of RNA from PBMCs, that RNA was used to make the TCR library. CDR3 regions were amplified by Arm-PCR using iRepertoire HTBI primers to build TCR beta libraries. A single record per CDR3 protein comes from TCRdb applying MiXCR to the multiplex PCR reads. The data contain roughly 400,000 distinct CDR3 sequences, 14% to 15% of them singletons. These records were also assigned to another study, of T cells in Graves' hyperthyroidism and ophthalmopathy.

This TCR was sampled from a middle-aged woman with Graves disease. This chain connects TRBV20-1 to TRBJ2-2; perhaps D is TRBD1 or TRBD2 (5 bases each). The input for sequencing was peripheral blood mononuclear cells (PBMCs), taken at new diagnosis, from a patient treated with antithyroid drugs. The CDR3 loop is CSAQSRPGTDNTGELFF. CDR3 DNA sequence: TGCAGTGCCCAGAGCCGTCCCGGGACGGATAACACCGGGGAGCTGTTTTTT.